Below, 23 T cell receptor beta chains from the same sample are listed, as sequenced in a study of breast tumors, draining lymph nodes, adjacent tissues. The lymph nodes were axillary draining lymph nodes from breast cancer patients. TCRdb ran MiXCR on the multiplex PCR reads and lists one entry per CDR3 protein. The sample holds 290,000 or so distinct CDR3 sequences, around 30% seen once. Source material: axillary lymph node tissue. The receptor set was obtained from a female donor with breast cancer. Some clones in this sample may be carry-over from other donors' samples.

As regards this clonotype: Sequence at one end of the junction differs from germline and may be a read error. CDR3 nucleotide sequence: TGTGCCGGCGGGGTAGCGGCAGGGAGCACCGGGGGGCTGTTTTTT. Amino acid sequence: CAGGVAAGSTGGLFF. The chain employs TRBV2 and TRBJ2-2; TRBD2 is a possible D gene (6 bases). The CDR3 spans 15 residues. Germline V lookup: CDR1 SNHLY, CDR2 FYNNEI. The entire variable domain, with the rest obtained from reference TRBV2 and TRBJ2-2, is as follows: EPEVTQTPSHQVTQMGQEVILRCVPISNHLYFYWYRQILGQKVEFLVSFYNNEISEKSEIFDDQFSVERPDGSNFTLKIRSTKLEDSAMYFCAGGVAAGSTGGLFFGEGSRLTVL.

This clonotype was detected ten times or more. The rearrangement uses TRBV7-3 and TRBJ2-1; TRBD1 or TRBD2 may be the D gene (5 bases each). The V gene lost 5 bases and the J gene lost 7 bases, with 18 bases spanning the gap. The CDR3 contains 15 residues. Looked up from germline, CDR1 is SGHTA and CDR2 is FQGTGA. CDR3: CASSLPGPQSNEQFF. CDR3 DNA: TGTGCCAGCAGCCTACCGGGACCCCAGTCGAATGAGCAGTTCTTC.

About this clonotype: This clone may be a read error of a much larger clone one base away. The J gene is TRBJ2-6, the V gene TRBV5-6, with D perhaps given as TRBD1 or TRBD2 (5 bases each). This CDR3 has 19 residues. Germline CDR1 and CDR2: SGHDT and YYEEEE. Trimming took 4 bases from V and 0 from J, leaving 20 bases between them. The CDR3 loop is CASSLLKTGRASGANVLTF. DNA for the CDR3: TGTGCCAGCAGCCTGTTGAAAACGGGACGGGCCTCTGGGGCCAACGTCCTGACTTTC.

This clonotype came up many times. This chain connects TRBV4-2 to TRBJ2-5; the match to TRBD2 covers 7 bases. V trimming: 1 base; J trimming: 3 bases; junction bases outside the gene matches: 5. The CDR3 spans 15 residues. CDR1 is LGHNA and CDR2 is YNFKEQ in the germline V gene. CDR3 DNA sequence: TGTGCCAGCAGCCAAGGAGAGCGGGGTAAAGAGACCCAGTACTTC. Translation gives CASSQGERGKETQYF.

To note about this clonotype: This may be a read error, as it is one base from a much larger clone. V and J are TRBV4-1 and TRBJ2-2; D might be TRBD2 (5 bases). CDR3 size: 14 residues. Germline CDR1 MGHRA, CDR2 YSYEKL. The CDR3 sequence is CASSQGISTGELLF. The DNA for the CDR3 is TGCGCCAGCAGCCAAGGAATAAGCACCGGGGAGCTGCTTTTT.

CDR3 sequence reads: CASSFDPLDTQYF. CDR3 coding DNA: TGTGCCAGCAGCTTCGACCCATTGGATACGCAGTATTTT. This chain joins TRBV5-8 and TRBJ2-3; no definite D call. The length of the CDR3 is 13 residues. Germline V gene data show CDR1 as SGHTS and CDR2 as YDEGEE. The ends were cut back, 2 bases at V and 6 bases at J, with 10 bases in the middle. Combining the CDR3 with reference TRBV5-8 and TRBJ2-3 gives the whole variable domain EAGVTQSPTHLIKTRGQQATLRCSPISGHTSVYWYQQALGLGLQFLLWYDEGEERNRGNFPPRFSGRQFPNYSSELNVNALELEDSALYLCASSFDPLDTQYFGPGTRLTVL.

This clonotype was seen repeatedly, ten times or more. The rearrangement uses TRBV14 and TRBJ1-2; D is perhaps TRBD1 (5 bases). The germline CDR1 and CDR2 sequences are SGHDN and FVKESK. The CDR3 has 13 residues. Trimming took off 7 bases at V and 0 bases at J, with 9 bases between the two ends. CDR3 amino acids: CASTQEANYGYTF. DNA of the CDR3: TGTGCCAGCACACAGGAAGCTAACTATGGCTACACCTTC.

This clonotype was recorded many times. The chain employs TRBV24-1 and TRBJ2-3; possible D gene TRBD2, 5 bases. This CDR3 has 13 amino acids. V was cut by 4 bases and J by 4 bases, with 8 bases left in between. Germline loops: CDR1 KGHDR, CDR2 SFDVKD. CDR3 sequence reads: CATSDPRADTQYF. For the CDR3, the DNA is TGTGCCACCAGTGACCCGAGGGCAGATACGCAGTATTTT.

This clonotype occurred many times. The V call is TRBV15, the J call TRBJ2-6, with 8 bases aligning to TRBD2. Germline V gene sequence: CDR1 LNHNV, CDR2 YYDKDF (reference sequence). Trimming at V came to 4 bases and at J to 4 bases, leaving 6 bases not matched to a gene. The CDR3 spans 16 residues. CDR3 coding DNA: TGTGCCACCAGCACGAACTTAGCGGGAGGGGCCAACGTCCTGACTTTC. The encoded protein is CATSTNLAGGANVLTF.

This clonotype was detected many times. CDR3 protein: CASSLAPGTTIPETQYF. The CDR3 nucleotides are TGTGCCAGCAGCTTAGCTCCCGGGACTACCATCCCAGAGACCCAGTACTTC. The V and J genes are TRBV7-6 and TRBJ2-5; 7 bases line up with TRBD2. Trimming at V came to 0 bases and at J to 4 bases, leaving 11 bases not matched to a gene. Germline values: CDR1 SGHVS, CDR2 FNYEAQ. This CDR3 comprises 17 residues.

This clonotype was seen repeatedly, ten times or more. CDR3 sequence: CATSERGQGAYEQYF. In DNA, the CDR3 is TGTGCCACCAGTGAGCGGGGACAGGGGGCCTACGAGCAGTACTTC. This chain joins TRBV24-1 and TRBJ2-7, with 11 nucleotides matching TRBD1. Germline CDR1 reads KGHDR; CDR2 reads SFDVKD. J gave up 2 bases and V 4 bases, and 3 bases lay outside the gene matches. The length of the CDR3 is 15 residues.

The chain joins TRBV20-1 to TRBJ2-3; 9 positions match TRBD2. The CDR3 is made up of 18 amino acids. CDR1 and CDR2 (germline): DFQATT, SNEGSKA (reference sequence). V lost 3 bases, J lost 3 bases, and 16 bases stayed unmatched. The CDR3 loop reads CSASTWREGLSATDTQYF. The DNA for the CDR3 is TGCAGTGCTAGCACGTGGCGGGAGGGCCTTTCAGCGACAGATACGCAGTATTTT.

CDR3: CATSSQGADGYTF. The DNA of the CDR3 is TGTGCCACCAGCAGCCAAGGGGCGGATGGCTACACCTTC. This chain joins TRBV15 and TRBJ1-2, with D possibly being TRBD1 (5 bases). The CDR3 totals 13 residues. Trimming took off 3 bases at V and 6 bases at J, with 11 bases between the two ends. CDR1 and CDR2 from the germline V gene are LNHNV and YYDKDF (reference sequence).

This clonotype has ten or more counts. The rearrangement joins TRBV20-1 to TRBJ2-2; the D gene is possibly TRBD1 (7 bases). The length of the CDR3 is 14 residues. V lost 2 bases and J 4 bases, leaving 11 bases between the germline ends. The germline V gene encodes CDR1 DFQATT and CDR2 SNEGSKA (reference sequence). The CDR3 nucleotides are TGCAGTGCTAGACGTCAGGGGGGCACCGGGGAGCTGTTTTTT. Its protein is CSARRQGGTGELFF.

The chain combines TRBV29-1 with TRBJ2-2; either TRBD1 or TRBD2 may fit D (5 bases each). CDR3 length equals 13 residues. Per germline, CDR1 SQVTM and CDR2 ANQGSEA. Trimming left V 8 bases short and J 4 bases short, with 14 bases between. In DNA form, the CDR3 reads TGCAGCACAGGTGGGAGTCCCACCGGGGAGCTGTTTTTT. It encodes CSTGGSPTGELFF.

This clonotype was seen repeatedly, ten times or more. The chain combines TRBV20-1 with TRBJ2-2, with a tentative D call TRBD2 (6 bases). Germline-derived CDR1 and CDR2 are DFQATT and SNEGSKA (reference sequence). The V end was cut by 2 bases, the J end by 8 bases, with 12 bases between. The CDR3 is 13 residues long. The CDR3 loop is CSARIRGTGELFF. The CDR3 nucleotides are TGCAGTGCTAGAATCCGGGGGACGGGGGAGCTGTTTTTT.

The gene calls are TRBV6-2 or TRBV6-3 and TRBJ2-7, with D unclear. Per germline, CDR1 MNHEY and CDR2 SVGEGT. Trimming cost V 5 bases and J 0 bases, with 17 bases left between them. The CDR3 is made up of 16 amino acids. The CDR3 nucleotides are TGTGCCAGCAGTCACCCTCTTAGGGCAGGCTCCTACGAGCAGTACTTC. This encodes CASSHPLRAGSYEQYF.

Many counts were recorded for this clonotype. The gene calls are TRBV4-2 and TRBJ2-1; D is unclear. The V and J ends lost 3 bases and 7 bases respectively, with 4 bases between them. The CDR3 has 11 amino acids. CDR1 and CDR2 (germline): LGHNA, YNFKEQ. CDR3 protein: CASSQDNEQFF. DNA for the CDR3: TGTGCCAGCAGCCAGGATAATGAGCAGTTCTTC.

In its sample, this clonotype was seen many times. The genes are TRBV6-6 and TRBJ2-5, with TRBD2 matching 9 bases. Germline CDR1 is MNHNY and CDR2 is SVGAGI (reference sequence). The CDR3 loop spans 16 amino acids. J was trimmed by 5 bases and V by 7 bases; bases with no gene match: 14. The CDR3 bases are TGTGCCAGCAAAGGCGGGGTAGCGGGAGCATCTGAGACCCAGTACTTC. It encodes CASKGGVAGASETQYF.

This clonotype was seen many times. The chain links TRBV19 to TRBJ2-1, with D possibly TRBD1 on 6 matching bases. CDR1 and CDR2 (germline): LNHDA, SQIVND (reference sequence). This CDR3 spans 13 amino acids. V lost 6 bases to trimming and J lost 7 bases, with 13 bases between them. CDR3 residues: CASSAWTDNEQFF. The CDR3 DNA is TGTGCCAGTAGCGCCTGGACAGATAATGAGCAGTTCTTC.

This clonotype occurred many times. The V call is TRBV5-6, the J call TRBJ2-1; D may match TRBD1 or TRBD2 (5 bases each). The CDR3 has 12 residues. Trimming took 2 bases from V and 9 from J, leaving 9 bases between them. Germline lookup yields CDR1 SGHDT and CDR2 YYEEEE. CDR3 protein: CASSLVRGEQFF. The CDR3 DNA reads TGTGCCAGCAGCTTAGTGAGGGGTGAGCAGTTCTTC.

CDR3 DNA: TGTGCCAGCAGCGCTCGGACAGGGTCGGCCGTGAAGTATGGCTACACCTTC. This gives the protein CASSARTGSAVKYGYTF. The chain has TRBV9 and TRBJ1-2; 8 positions match TRBD1. Trimming cost V 3 bases and J 5 bases; bases outside gene matches: 15. Germline assignment: CDR1 SGDLS and CDR2 YYNGEE. CDR3 size: 17 residues.

This clonotype occurred many times. The junction does not match germline at one end; this may be a read error. The genes are TRBV7-7 and TRBJ2-1; D is uncertain. CDR3 length equals 13 residues. The germline gives CDR1 SSHAT, CDR2 FNYEAQ (reference sequence). The CDR3 loop is CASSSMIGNEQFF. The CDR3 nucleotides are TGTGCTAGCAGCTCTATGATCGGGAATGAGCAGTTCTTC.